This T cell receptor beta chain emerged from a study of Tregs in tolerant kidney transplant recipients. Points from the study as a whole: Findings come from small patient numbers and require larger validation.

Measured with immunoSEQ multiplex PCR; TCRdb has only the in-frame clones, and not every one. The sample data list tens of thousands of clones. Notes on this clone: The antigen is unknown.

The sequenced sample was CD4+ T cells from blood, obtained before the transplant. The sequence was obtained from a human donor who received a combined kidney and bone marrow transplant.

CDR3 sequence: CASSLVPNRYEQYF. The CDR3 DNA, read in part, is TGTGCCAGCAGCTTAGTTCCTAACCGCTACGAG. This sequence joins TRBV11-2 and TRBJ2-7; the D is unclear. The sequenced fragment ends 3 residues before the CDR3 boundary, so the rest is inferred from the germline J gene. This CDR3 contains 14 residues. The V and J ends lost 1 base and 3 bases respectively, with 10 bases between them. Germline loops: CDR1 SGHAT, CDR2 FQNNGV.